This is a list of T cell receptor beta chains from one sample in a study of TIL therapy for anti-PD-1-resistant metastatic lung cancer. Sequenced by immunoSEQ multiplex PCR; TCRdb stores in-frame clones only, minus some. The table lists approximately 60,000 clones, about 81% of them singletons. Sequenced material: blood, taken at baseline. These receptors originate from a person aged 25-80 years with non-small cell lung cancer. The CDR3 runs from the conserved cysteine through the conserved F or W. Each record gives: J gene, V gene, D gene, clone size, CDR3 DNA, CDR3 protein. D genes are given only for firm matches. Clone size, where shown, is once, few, many, or a class for clones that have expanded.

TRBJ2-7,TRBV5-1,TRBD1,-,TGCGCCAGCAGCTCGGACAGGGGCGACTACGAGCAGTACTTC,CASSSDRGDYEQYF
TRBJ2-7,TRBV5-1,TRBD1,once,TGCGCCAGCAGCGGACAGGGGGCGGGGGACGAGCAGTACTTC,CASSGQGAGDEQYF
TRBJ2-5,TRBV28,TRBD2,-,TGTGCCAGCAGTTCCCCCCGGGGGGGGCGGGAGACCCAGTACTTC,CASSSPRGGRETQYF
TRBJ1-1,TRBV15,-,-,TGTGCCACCAGCAGAGATAGATCTGGGGGGTCGATCGCTTTCTTT,CATSRDRSGGSIAFF
TRBJ2-2,TRBV18,TRBD2,-,TGTGCCAGCTCACCTGGGGGACTACCTAACACCGGGGAGCTGTTTTTT,CASSPGGLPNTGELFF
TRBJ1-1,TRBV7-6,-,-,TGTGCCAGCAGCTCCGAACCGACGGTGAACACTGAAGCTTTCTTT,CASSSEPTVNTEAFF
TRBJ2-3,TRBV15,-,-,TGTGCCACCAGCAGAGATGGGGCAACCACGGGAGATACGCAGTATTTT,CATSRDGATTGDTQYF
TRBJ2-5,TRBV7-2,-,-,TGTGCCAGCAGCCCCCGTGGGCTAGCCCAAGGGGGGGAGACCCAGTACTTC,CASSPRGLAQGGETQYF
TRBJ2-1,TRBV6-2/TRBV6-3,-,-,TGTGCCAGCAGTTACGACCCCTACAATGAGCAGTTCTTC,CASSYDPYNEQFF
TRBJ1-3,TRBV11-2,-,few,TGTGCCAGCAGCTGGTCTGATAGGGGAAACACCATATATTTT,CASSWSDRGNTIYF
TRBJ2-3,TRBV1,-,-,TGCACCAGCAGCCAAGCGGGCGGAACTAGCGGGCCCCGGAGGGCAGATACGCAGTATTTT,CTSSQAGGTSGPRRADTQYF
TRBJ2-5,TRBV4-1,-,-,TGCGCCAGCAGCCAAGATAACTGGGATAGACAAGAGACCCAGTACTTC,CASSQDNWDRQETQYF
TRBJ2-5,TRBV7-2,TRBD2,-,TGTGCCAGCAGCTTACAGGCGGGGGGGCCTCAAGAGACCCAGTACTTC,CASSLQAGGPQETQYF
TRBJ1-1,TRBV4-1,TRBD1,-,TGCGCCAGCAGCCAAGTGACAGGGCTTCCTGTGGCTTTCTTT,CASSQVTGLPVAFF
TRBJ2-5,TRBV9,-,once,TGTGCCAGCAGCGTAGGAGTCGCGGGGAGACCGATGCGTGAGACCCAGTACTTC,CASSVGVAGRPMRETQYF
TRBJ1-1,TRBV19,-,-,TGTGCCAGTAGTTCCGGGTACGCCAACACTGAAGCTTTCTTT,CASSSGYANTEAFF
TRBJ1-4,TRBV6-6,-,-,TGTGCCAGCAGCAGCGGACAGAGCAATGAAAAACTGTTTTTT,CASSSGQSNEKLFF
TRBJ2-7,TRBV10-3,-,few,TGTGCCATCAGTGGGGGGTACTCCAACGAGCAGTACTTC,CAISGGYSNEQYF
TRBJ2-1,TRBV7-9,TRBD2,-,TGTGCCAGCAGCTTATGGGGGGGAGATGAGCAGTTCTTC,CASSLWGGDEQFF
TRBJ2-3,TRBV12-3/TRBV12-4,-,-,TGTGCCAGCAGCCGCGTTACAGATACGCAGTATTTT,CASSRVTDTQYF
TRBJ1-1,TRBV5-5,TRBD1,-,TGTGCCAGCAGCAAACAGGGGGGGTGGAACACTGAAGCTTTCTTT,CASSKQGGWNTEAFF
TRBJ2-3,TRBV28,-,-,TGTGCCAGCCAAACGCCCACAGATACGCAGTATTTT,CASQTPTDTQYF
TRBJ1-6,TRBV6-6,-,-,TGTGCCAGCAGCCCTGACAGTAATTCACCCCTCCACTTT,CASSPDSNSPLHF
TRBJ1-5,TRBV12-3/TRBV12-4,TRBD1,-,TGTGCCAGCAGTTCAGGGACAGAGCAGCCCCAGCATTTT,CASSSGTEQPQHF
TRBJ1-2,TRBV6-2/TRBV6-3,-,-,TGTGCCAGCAGTGTTTCGGGGGTGAAAACGGCCTTC,CASSVSGVKTAF
TRBJ2-5,TRBV7-9,-,-,TGTGCCAGCAGCTTAGCTAGATTCGGGACACAAGAGACCCAGTACTTC,CASSLARFGTQETQYF
TRBJ1-1,TRBV6-5,-,-,TGTGCCAGCAGGAACGGGGGCACTGAAGCTTTCTTT,CASRNGGTEAFF
TRBJ1-4,TRBV6-1,-,-,TGTGCCAGCAGTGAAGCAACAGGGATAGGGAAACTGTTTTTT,CASSEATGIGKLFF
TRBJ2-1,TRBV7-3,-,-,TGTGCCAGCAGCCCCAGGCCGAGCTCCTACAATGAGCAGTTCTTC,CASSPRPSSYNEQFF
TRBJ2-3,TRBV10-2,-,-,TGCGCCACCCGAGGGGGGGGAGGAACAGATACGCAGTATTTT,CATRGGGGTDTQYF